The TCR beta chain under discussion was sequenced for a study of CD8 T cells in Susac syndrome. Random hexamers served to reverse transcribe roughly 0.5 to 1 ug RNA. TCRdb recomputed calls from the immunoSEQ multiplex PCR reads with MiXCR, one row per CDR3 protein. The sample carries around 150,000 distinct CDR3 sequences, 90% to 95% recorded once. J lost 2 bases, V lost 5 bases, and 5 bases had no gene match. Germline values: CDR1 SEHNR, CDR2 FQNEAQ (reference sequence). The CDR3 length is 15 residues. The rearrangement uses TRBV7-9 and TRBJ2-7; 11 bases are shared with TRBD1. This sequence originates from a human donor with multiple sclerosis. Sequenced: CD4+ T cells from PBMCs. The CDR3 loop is CASSEQGQGAYEQYF. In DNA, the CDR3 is TGTGCCAGCAGCGAGCAGGGACAGGGGGCCTACGAGCAGTACTTC.